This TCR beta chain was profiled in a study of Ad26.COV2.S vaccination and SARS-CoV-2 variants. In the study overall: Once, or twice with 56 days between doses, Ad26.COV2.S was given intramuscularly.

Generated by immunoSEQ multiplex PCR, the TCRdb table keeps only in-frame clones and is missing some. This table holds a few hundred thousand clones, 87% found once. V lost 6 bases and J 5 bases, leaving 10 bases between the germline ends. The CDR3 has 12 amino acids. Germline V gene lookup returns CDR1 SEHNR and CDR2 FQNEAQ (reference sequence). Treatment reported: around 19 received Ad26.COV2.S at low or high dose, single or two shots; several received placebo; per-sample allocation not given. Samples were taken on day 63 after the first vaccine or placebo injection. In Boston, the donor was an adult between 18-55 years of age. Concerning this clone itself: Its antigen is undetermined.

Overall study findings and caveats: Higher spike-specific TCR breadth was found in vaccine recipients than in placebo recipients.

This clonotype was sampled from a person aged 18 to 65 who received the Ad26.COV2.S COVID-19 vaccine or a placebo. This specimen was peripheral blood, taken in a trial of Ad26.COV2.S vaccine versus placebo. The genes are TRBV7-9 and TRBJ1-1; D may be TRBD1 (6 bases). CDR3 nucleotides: TGTGCCAGCAGGGCAGGGGAGACTGAAGCTTTCTTT. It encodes CASRAGETEAFF.